This T cell receptor beta chain comes out of a study of post-analysis software for immune sequencing data. Looking at the study overall: Multiple sclerosis in the patients followed relapsing-remitting, secondary progressive and progressive-relapsing courses. Study observations and caveats: Elevated frequency relative to controls characterized several TRBV segments in patients, TRBV5-6, TRBV5-1 and TRBV20-1 among them. Strong same-batch co-clustering of samples appeared with F measure clustering. When compared against controls, multiple sclerosis patients showed significantly lower normalized Chao1 diversity.

For this clonotype: Its antigen remains unknown.

Trimming at V came to 1 base and at J to 2 bases, leaving 2 bases not matched to a gene. Looked up from germline, CDR1 is LNHNV and CDR2 is YYDKDF (reference sequence). This CDR3 is built from 15 residues. Incorporated into the TCR beta cDNA libraries were unique molecular identifiers, which served to reduce PCR and sequencing biases. Out of roughly 0.85 to 11 million T cells, a few hundred thousand cDNA molecules were generated. TCRdb itself ran the PCR reads through MiXCR, one entry per CDR3 protein. The data contain more than 500,000 distinct CDR3 sequences, under 40% of them seen just once; the ten biggest clones take up less than 6%.

Sequenced: blood. The V call is TRBV15, the J call TRBJ2-7; 10 positions match TRBD2. This TCR was sampled from a girl younger than 18 with multiple sclerosis. The CDR3 bases are TGTGCCACCAGCAGAGTTAGCGGGGGGACCTACGAGCAGTACTTC. It codes for CATSRVSGGTYEQYF.